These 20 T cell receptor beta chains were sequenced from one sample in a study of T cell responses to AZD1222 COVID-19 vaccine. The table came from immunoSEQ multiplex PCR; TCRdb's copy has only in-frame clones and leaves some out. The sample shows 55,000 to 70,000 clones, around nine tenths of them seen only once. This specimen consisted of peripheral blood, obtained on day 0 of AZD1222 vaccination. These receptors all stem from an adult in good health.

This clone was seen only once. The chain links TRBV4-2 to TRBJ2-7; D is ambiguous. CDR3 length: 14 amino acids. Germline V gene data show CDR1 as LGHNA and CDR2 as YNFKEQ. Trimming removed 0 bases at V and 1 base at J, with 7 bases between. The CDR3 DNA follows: TGTGCCAGCAGCCAAGATCGTGGATCCTACGAGCAGTACTTC. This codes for CASSQDRGSYEQYF.

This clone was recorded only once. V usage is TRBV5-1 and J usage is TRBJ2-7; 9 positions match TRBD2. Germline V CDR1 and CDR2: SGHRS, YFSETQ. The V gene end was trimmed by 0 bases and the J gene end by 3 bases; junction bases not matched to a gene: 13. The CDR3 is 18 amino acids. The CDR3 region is CASSLGQAGLAKLYEQYF. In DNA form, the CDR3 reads TGCGCCAGCAGCTTGGGGCAGGCGGGACTAGCCAAACTCTACGAGCAGTACTTC.

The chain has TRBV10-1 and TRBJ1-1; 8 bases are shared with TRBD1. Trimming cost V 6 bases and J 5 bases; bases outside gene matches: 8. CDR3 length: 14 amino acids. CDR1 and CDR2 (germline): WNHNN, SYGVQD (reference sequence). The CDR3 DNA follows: TGCGCCAGCAGCCCCGGGACAGGATTAACTGAAGCTTTCTTT. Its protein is CASSPGTGLTEAFF.

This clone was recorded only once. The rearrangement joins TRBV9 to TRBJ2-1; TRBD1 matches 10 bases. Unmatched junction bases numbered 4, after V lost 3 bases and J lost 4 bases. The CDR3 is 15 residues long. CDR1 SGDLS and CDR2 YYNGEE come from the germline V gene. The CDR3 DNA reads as TGTGCCAGCAGCGACACGGGACAGGGGTACAATGAGCAGTTCTTC. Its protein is CASSDTGQGYNEQFF.

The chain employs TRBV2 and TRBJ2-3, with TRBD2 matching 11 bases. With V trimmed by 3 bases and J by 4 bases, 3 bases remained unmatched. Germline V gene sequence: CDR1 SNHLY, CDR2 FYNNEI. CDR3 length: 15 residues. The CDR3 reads CASSENSGRADTQYF. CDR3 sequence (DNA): TGTGCCAGCAGTGAGAATAGCGGGAGGGCAGATACGCAGTATTTT. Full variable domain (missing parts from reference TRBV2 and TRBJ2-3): EPEVTQTPSHQVTQMGQEVILRCVPISNHLYFYWYRQILGQKVEFLVSFYNNEISEKSEIFDDQFSVERPDGSNFTLKIRSTKLEDSAMYFCASSENSGRADTQYFGPGTRLTVL.

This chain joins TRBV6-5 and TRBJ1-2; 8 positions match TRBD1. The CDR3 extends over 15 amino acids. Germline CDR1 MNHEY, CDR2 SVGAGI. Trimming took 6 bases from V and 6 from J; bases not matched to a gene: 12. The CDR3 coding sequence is TGTGCCAGCAGGCTGGACAGGGACTTGTTGAATGGCTACACCTTC. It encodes CASRLDRDLLNGYTF.

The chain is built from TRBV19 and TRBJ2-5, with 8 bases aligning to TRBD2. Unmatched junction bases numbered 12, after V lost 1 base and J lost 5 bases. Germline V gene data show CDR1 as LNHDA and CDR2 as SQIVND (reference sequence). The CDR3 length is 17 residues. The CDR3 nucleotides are TGTGCCAGTAGTATAGGAGGGAGCGGGAGTGGAGTCGAGACCCAGTACTTC. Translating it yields CASSIGGSGSGVETQYF.

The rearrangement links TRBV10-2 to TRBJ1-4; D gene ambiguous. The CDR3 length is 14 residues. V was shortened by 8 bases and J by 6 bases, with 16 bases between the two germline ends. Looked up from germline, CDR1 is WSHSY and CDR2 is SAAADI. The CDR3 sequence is CASVQEGNDEKLFF. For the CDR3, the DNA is TGCGCCAGCGTTCAGGAAGGAAATGATGAAAAACTGTTTTTT.

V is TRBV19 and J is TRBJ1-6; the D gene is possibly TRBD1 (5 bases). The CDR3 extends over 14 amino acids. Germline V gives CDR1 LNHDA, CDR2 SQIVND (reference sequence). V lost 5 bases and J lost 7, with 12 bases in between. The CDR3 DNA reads TGTGCCAGTAGTTCTCAGACAGACAATTCACCCCTCCACTTT. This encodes CASSSQTDNSPLHF.

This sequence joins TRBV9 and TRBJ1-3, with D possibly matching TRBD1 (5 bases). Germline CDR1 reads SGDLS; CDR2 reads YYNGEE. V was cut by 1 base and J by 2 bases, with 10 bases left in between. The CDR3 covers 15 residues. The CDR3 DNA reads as TGTGCCAGCAGCGTACAGGGAATAGCTGGAAACACCATATATTTT. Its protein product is CASSVQGIAGNTIYF. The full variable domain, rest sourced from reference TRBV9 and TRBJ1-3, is DSGVTQTPKHLITATGQRVTLRCSPRSGDLSVYWYQQSLDQGLQFLIQYYNGEERAKGNILERFSAQQFPDLHSELNLSSLELGDSALYFCASSVQGIAGNTIYFGEGSWLTVV.

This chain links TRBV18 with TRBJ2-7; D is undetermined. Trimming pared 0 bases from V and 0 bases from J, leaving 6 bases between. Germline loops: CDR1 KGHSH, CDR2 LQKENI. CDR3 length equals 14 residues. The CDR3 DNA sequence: TGTGCCAGCTCACCACCGACGAGCTCCTACGAGCAGTACTTC. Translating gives CASSPPTSSYEQYF.

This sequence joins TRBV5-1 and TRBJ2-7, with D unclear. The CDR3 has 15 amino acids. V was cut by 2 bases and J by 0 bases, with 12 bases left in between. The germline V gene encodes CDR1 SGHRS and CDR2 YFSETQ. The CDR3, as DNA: TGCGCCAGCAGCTTTGAACCGTTCGTCTCCTACGAGCAGTACTTC. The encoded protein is CASSFEPFVSYEQYF.

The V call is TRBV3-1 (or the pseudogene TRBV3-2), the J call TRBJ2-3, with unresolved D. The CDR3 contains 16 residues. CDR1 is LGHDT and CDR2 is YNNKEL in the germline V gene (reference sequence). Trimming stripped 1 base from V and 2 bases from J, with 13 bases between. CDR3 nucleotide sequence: TGTGCCAGCAGCCAAGTTGGGAACGGAATCACAGATACGCAGTATTTT. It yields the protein CASSQVGNGITDTQYF.

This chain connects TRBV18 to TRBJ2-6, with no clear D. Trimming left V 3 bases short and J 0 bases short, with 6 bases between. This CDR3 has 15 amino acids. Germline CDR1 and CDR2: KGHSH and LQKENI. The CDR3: CASSPRTSGANVLTF. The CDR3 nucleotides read TGTGCCAGCTCACCTAGGACCTCTGGGGCCAACGTCCTGACTTTC.

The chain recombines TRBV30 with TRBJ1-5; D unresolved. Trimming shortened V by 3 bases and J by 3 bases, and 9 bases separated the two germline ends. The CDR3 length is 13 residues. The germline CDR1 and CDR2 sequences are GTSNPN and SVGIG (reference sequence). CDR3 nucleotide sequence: TGTGCCTGGAGGCCTGGAGTCAATCAGCCCCAGCATTTT. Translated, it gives CAWRPGVNQPQHF.

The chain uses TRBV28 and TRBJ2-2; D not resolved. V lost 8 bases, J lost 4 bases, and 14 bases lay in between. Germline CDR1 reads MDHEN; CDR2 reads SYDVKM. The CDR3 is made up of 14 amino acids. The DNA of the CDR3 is TGTGCCAGCTTACCTGGCCCGAGCACCGGGGAGCTGTTTTTT. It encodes CASLPGPSTGELFF. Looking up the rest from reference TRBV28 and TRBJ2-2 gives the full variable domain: DVKVTQSSRYLVKRTGEKVFLECVQDMDHENMFWYRQDPGLGLRLIYFSYDVKMKEKGDIPEGYSVSREKKERFSLILESASTNQTSMYLCASLPGPSTGELFFGEGSRLTVL.

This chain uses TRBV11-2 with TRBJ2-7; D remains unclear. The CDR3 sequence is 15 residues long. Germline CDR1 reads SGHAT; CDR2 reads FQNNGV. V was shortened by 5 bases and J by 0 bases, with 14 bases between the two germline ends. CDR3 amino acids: CASSQYPRPSYEQYF. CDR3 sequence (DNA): TGTGCCAGCAGCCAATACCCCAGGCCCTCCTACGAGCAGTACTTC.

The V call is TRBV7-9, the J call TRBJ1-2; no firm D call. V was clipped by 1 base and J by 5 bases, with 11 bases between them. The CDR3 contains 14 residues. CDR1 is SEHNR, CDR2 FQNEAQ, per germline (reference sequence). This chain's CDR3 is CASSLVGGDYGYTF. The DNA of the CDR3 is TGTGCCAGCAGCTTAGTTGGTGGGGATTATGGCTACACCTTC.

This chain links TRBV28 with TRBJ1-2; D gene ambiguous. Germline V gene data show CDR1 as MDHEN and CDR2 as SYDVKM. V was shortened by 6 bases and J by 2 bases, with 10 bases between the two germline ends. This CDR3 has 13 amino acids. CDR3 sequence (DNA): TGTGCCAGCAGGTACCAGGAAAACTATGGCTACACCTTC. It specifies CASRYQENYGYTF.

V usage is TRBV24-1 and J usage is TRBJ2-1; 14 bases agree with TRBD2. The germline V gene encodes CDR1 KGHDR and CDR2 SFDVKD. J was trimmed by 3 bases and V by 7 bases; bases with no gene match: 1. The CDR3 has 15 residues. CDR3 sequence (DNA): TGTGCCACCAGCGGACTAGCGGGAGGCTACAATGAGCAGTTCTTC. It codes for CATSGLAGGYNEQFF.